Listed below are T cell receptor beta chains from one sample, sequenced in a study of blood T cell repertoires in COVID-19. Assay: immunoSEQ multiplex PCR; the TCRdb copy retains only in-frame clones and omits some. This table holds under 300,000 clones, approximately 88% found once. The sequenced material came from PBMCs or T cells enriched from blood (not recorded which). These TCRs come from a woman in her thirties or forties who had recovered from COVID-19. The CDR3 runs from the conserved cysteine through the conserved F or W. A D gene is named only where the DNA matches it firmly. The listing skips clone size in some rows; elsewhere it reads once, few, many or a size class.

TRBV7-9	16	-	TRBJ2-2	few	CASSLIGGTVTGELFF	TGTGCCAGCAGCTTAATAGGCGGAACCGTCACCGGGGAGCTGTTTTTT
TRBV19	15	TRBD1	TRBJ1-4	-	CASMRPGQGGEKLFF	TGTGCCAGTATGCGCCCCGGACAGGGTGGGGAAAAACTGTTTTTT
TRBV5-1	16	TRBD2	TRBJ2-3	-	CASFPSGLAGTDTQYF	TGCGCCAGCTTCCCATCGGGCCTAGCGGGCACAGATACGCAGTATTTT
TRBV29-1	15	-	TRBJ2-7	-	CSVLKGGQLPYEQYF	TGCAGCGTTCTGAAAGGGGGTCAATTACCCTACGAGCAGTACTTC
TRBV18	13	-	TRBJ1-2	-	CASSPPQGYGYTF	TGTGCCAGCTCACCACCGCAGGGATATGGCTACACCTTC
TRBV5-1	16	-	TRBJ2-7	-	CASSTEDSAHSYEQYF	TGCGCCAGCAGCACAGAAGACAGTGCCCATTCCTACGAGCAGTACTTC
TRBV5-1	17	TRBD2	TRBJ2-1	-	CASSLMAGGSSYNEQFF	TGCGCCAGCAGCTTGATGGCGGGGGGGAGCTCCTACAATGAGCAGTTCTTC
TRBV19	15	TRBD1	TRBJ1-1	once	CASSTDRGANTEAFF	TGTGCCAGTAGTACGGACAGGGGCGCGAACACTGAAGCTTTCTTT
TRBV5-1	15	-	TRBJ2-1	-	CASSLDGRGYNEQFF	TGCGCCAGCAGCTTGGACGGGCGCGGGTACAATGAGCAGTTCTTC
TRBV29-1	11	TRBD1	TRBJ2-1	once	CSVSGQGGQFF	TGCAGCGTATCGGGACAGGGGGGGCAGTTCTTC
TRBV5-8	17	TRBD2	TRBJ2-1	-	CASSFSRASGSYNEQFF	TGTGCCAGCAGCTTCTCAAGGGCTAGCGGGTCCTACAATGAGCAGTTCTTC
TRBV5-1	16	-	TRBJ2-1	-	CASSSNSGSSYNEQFF	TGCGCCAGCAGCTCAAACAGCGGAAGCTCCTACAATGAGCAGTTCTTC
TRBV5-1	17	TRBD1	TRBJ1-1	-	CASSLQTSGTVNTEAFF	TGCGCCAGCAGCTTGCAGACTTCCGGGACAGTGAACACTGAAGCTTTCTTT
TRBV12-3/TRBV12-4	13	-	TRBJ2-2	-	CASSLSGAGELFF	TGTGCCAGCAGTTTATCAGGGGCCGGGGAGCTGTTTTTT
TRBV21-1	16	-	TRBJ2-7	-	CASSPPDAGGPYEQYF	TGTGCCAGCAGCCCCCCGGACGCGGGAGGGCCCTACGAGCAGTACTTC
TRBV4-2	15	-	TRBJ1-1	-	CASSQGQGANTEAFF	TGTGCCAGCAGCCAAGGGCAGGGCGCGAACACTGAAGCTTTCTTT
TRBV5-1	16	-	TRBJ1-3	once	CASSLDSHHSGNTIYF	TGCGCCAGCAGCTTGGACAGCCATCACTCTGGAAACACCATATATTTT
TRBV27	16	-	TRBJ2-3	few	CASSLTGTGRTDTQYF	TGTGCCAGCAGTTTAACCGGGACTGGGAGGACAGATACGCAGTATTTT
TRBV19	16	-	TRBJ2-2	-	CASSIGALLNTGELFF	TGTGCCAGTAGTATAGGTGCATTGCTAAACACCGGGGAGCTGTTTTTT
TRBV2	12	-	TRBJ2-7	-	CASRGDSYEQYF	TGTGCCAGCCGCGGGGACTCCTACGAGCAGTACTTC
TRBV5-1	12	-	TRBJ2-3	-	CASSLGQDTQYF	TGCGCCAGCAGCTTGGGACAGGATACGCAGTATTTT
TRBV6-4	15	TRBD2	TRBJ2-1	-	CASSPGGYGYNEQFF	TGTGCCAGCAGTCCCGGGGGGTACGGGTACAATGAGCAGTTCTTC
TRBV19	13	TRBD1	TRBJ2-7	-	CASSRDSSYEQYF	TGTGCCAGTAGCCGGGACAGCTCCTACGAGCAGTACTTC
TRBV4-1	16	TRBD1	TRBJ2-3	-	CASSQDDQGGTDTQYF	TGCGCCAGCAGCCAAGATGATCAGGGGGGCACAGATACGCAGTATTTT
TRBV11-3	14	TRBD2	TRBJ2-1	-	CASSSGTSMDEQFF	TGTGCCAGCAGCTCCGGGACTAGCATGGATGAGCAGTTCTTC
TRBV6-5	16	TRBD1	TRBJ1-1	once	CASSYSRTGRNTEAFF	TGTGCCAGCAGTTACTCGAGGACAGGGCGGAACACTGAAGCTTTCTTT
TRBV9	16	-	TRBJ2-3	-	CASSVSGTSSTDTQYF	TGTGCCAGCAGCGTTTCCGGGACTTCGAGCACAGATACGCAGTATTTT
TRBV7-2	14	-	TRBJ1-2	-	CASSLDRGIYGYTF	TGTGCCAGCAGCTTAGATCGGGGGATCTATGGCTACACCTTC
TRBV4-3	15	TRBD1	TRBJ2-7	-	CASSQALTGDYEQYF	TGCGCCAGCAGCCAAGCTCTCACAGGGGACTACGAGCAGTACTTC
TRBV18	16	TRBD1	TRBJ1-2	-	CASSPPGTGRPHGYTF	TGTGCCAGCTCACCACCCGGGACAGGGAGACCCCATGGCTACACCTTC
TRBV30	18	-	TRBJ1-5	-	CAWSVGRGFTYSNQPQHF	TGTGCCTGGAGTGTAGGCAGGGGTTTCACCTATAGCAATCAGCCCCAGCATTTT